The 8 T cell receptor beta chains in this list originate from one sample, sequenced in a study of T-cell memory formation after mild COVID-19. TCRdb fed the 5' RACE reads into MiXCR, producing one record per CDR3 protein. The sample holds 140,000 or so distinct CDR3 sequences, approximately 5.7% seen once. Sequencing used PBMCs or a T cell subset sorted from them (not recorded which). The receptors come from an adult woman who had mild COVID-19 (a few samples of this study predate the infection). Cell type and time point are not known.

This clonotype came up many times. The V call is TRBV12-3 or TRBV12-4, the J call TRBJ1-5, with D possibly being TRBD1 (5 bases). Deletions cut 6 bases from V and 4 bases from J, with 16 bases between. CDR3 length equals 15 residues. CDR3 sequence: CASRTGGNSNQPQHF. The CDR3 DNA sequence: TGTGCCAGCAGGACGGGGGGGAACTCGAATCAGCCCCAGCATTTT.

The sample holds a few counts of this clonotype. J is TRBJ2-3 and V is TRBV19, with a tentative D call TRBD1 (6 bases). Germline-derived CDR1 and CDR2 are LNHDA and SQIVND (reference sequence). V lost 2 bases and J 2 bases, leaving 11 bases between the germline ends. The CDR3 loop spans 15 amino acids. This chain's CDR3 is CASSIRTDVTDTQYF. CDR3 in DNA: TGTGCCAGTAGTATAAGGACAGACGTCACAGATACGCAGTATTTT.

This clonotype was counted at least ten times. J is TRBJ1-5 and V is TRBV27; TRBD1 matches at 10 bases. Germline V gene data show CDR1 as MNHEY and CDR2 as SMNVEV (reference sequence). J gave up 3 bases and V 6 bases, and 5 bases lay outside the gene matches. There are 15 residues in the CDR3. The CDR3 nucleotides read TGTGCCAGCAGCCGGGGGACAGGGGTCAATCAGCCCCAGCATTTT. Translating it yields CASSRGTGVNQPQHF.

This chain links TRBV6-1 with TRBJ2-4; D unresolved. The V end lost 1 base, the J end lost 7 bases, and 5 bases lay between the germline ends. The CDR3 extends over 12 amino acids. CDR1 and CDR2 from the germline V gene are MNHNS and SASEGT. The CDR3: CASSEVRNIQYF. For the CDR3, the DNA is TGTGCCAGCAGTGAAGTAAGGAACATTCAGTACTTC.

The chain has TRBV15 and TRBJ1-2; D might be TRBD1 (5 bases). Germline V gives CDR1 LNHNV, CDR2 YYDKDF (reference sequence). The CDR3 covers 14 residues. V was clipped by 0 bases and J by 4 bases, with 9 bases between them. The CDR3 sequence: CATSRDGGSYGYTF. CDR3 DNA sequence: TGTGCCACCAGCAGAGACGGGGGTAGCTATGGCTACACCTTC.

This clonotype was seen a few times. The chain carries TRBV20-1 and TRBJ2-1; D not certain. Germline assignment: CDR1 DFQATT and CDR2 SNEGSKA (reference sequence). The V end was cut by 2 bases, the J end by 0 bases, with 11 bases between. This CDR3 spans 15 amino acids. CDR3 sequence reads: CSARFHWSSYNEQFF. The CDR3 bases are TGCAGTGCTAGATTCCACTGGAGCTCCTACAATGAGCAGTTCTTC.

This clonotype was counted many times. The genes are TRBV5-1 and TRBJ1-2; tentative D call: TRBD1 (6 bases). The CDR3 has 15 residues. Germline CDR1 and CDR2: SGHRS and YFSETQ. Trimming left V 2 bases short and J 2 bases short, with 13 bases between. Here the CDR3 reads CASSFTGAENYGYTF. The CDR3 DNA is TGCGCCAGCAGCTTTACGGGGGCAGAGAACTATGGCTACACCTTC.

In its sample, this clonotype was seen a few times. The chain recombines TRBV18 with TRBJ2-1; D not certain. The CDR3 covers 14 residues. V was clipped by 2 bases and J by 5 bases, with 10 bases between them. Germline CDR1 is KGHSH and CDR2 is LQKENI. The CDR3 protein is CASSPGSPHNEQFF. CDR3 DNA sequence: TGTGCCAGCTCACCAGGCTCGCCTCACAATGAGCAGTTCTTC.